This T cell receptor beta chain was documented in a study of blood T cell repertoires in COVID-19. Study background: The analysed material was cDNA or gDNA that came from T cells, B-cell-depleted T cells, or PBMCs.

This clone showed up just a few times. V shed 5 bases, J shed 0 bases, and the junction held 4 bases outside the gene matches. Germline V lookup: CDR1 LNHDA, CDR2 SQIVND (reference sequence). This CDR3 comprises 16 residues. Study processing details: Amplified reference gene primers provided the basis for estimating nucleated cell counts. Assay used: immunoSEQ multiplex PCR; TCRdb lists only in-frame clones, some missing. V, J and clone size were drawn from that table, and D and trimming were deduced from the DNA. The sample records 300,000 to 450,000 clones, 75% to 90% being singletons. The specimen was peripheral blood. The V gene is TRBV19, the J gene TRBJ1-4, with 9 bases matching TRBD1. This clonotype originated in a woman under 30 with acute or convalescent COVID-19. This chain's CDR3 is CASSHRQGATNEKLFF. The CDR3 nucleotides are TGTGCCAGTAGTCACCGACAGGGGGCAACTAATGAAAAACTGTTTTTT.